Listed below are T cell receptor beta chains from one sample, sequenced in a study of blood T cell repertoires in COVID-19. Using immunoSEQ multiplex PCR, the repertoire was profiled, and TCRdb retains in-frame clones only, with some absent. This table holds around 180,000 clones, 65% to 90% found once. The sequencing input was peripheral blood. The receptors shown here come from a human donor in a cohort sampled during active COVID-19. Each CDR3 is given with its conserved first and last residue. The D gene is left open where the match is weak. Some rows mark clone size as missing; the rest say once, few, many or name a class of expanded clone.

D,V,J,size,CDR3,DNA
TRBD2,TRBV6-2/TRBV6-3,TRBJ2-2,-,CASSYRSGGVTGELFF,TGTGCCAGCAGTTATCGTAGCGGGGGGGTCACCGGGGAGCTGTTTTTT
-,TRBV28,TRBJ2-6,-,CASSLPSSGANVLTF,TGTGCCAGCAGTCTCCCGAGCTCTGGGGCCAACGTCCTGACTTTC
TRBD2,TRBV3-1/TRBV3-2,TRBJ2-1,-,CASSLGTSGANEQFF,TGTGCCAGCAGCCTCGGGACTAGCGGTGCGAATGAGCAGTTCTTC
-,TRBV5-4,TRBJ1-3,-,CASSLDKNSGNTIYF,TGTGCCAGCAGCTTGGACAAGAACTCTGGAAACACCATATATTTT
-,TRBV11-3,TRBJ2-3,-,CASSFNRGTDTQYF,TGTGCCAGCAGCTTCAATAGGGGGACAGATACGCAGTATTTT
-,TRBV7-9,TRBJ1-2,once,CASSSAGTNYGYTF,TGTGCCAGCAGCTCTGCGGGGACTAACTATGGCTACACCTTC
-,TRBV9,TRBJ2-7,-,CASSVEGSSYEQYF,TGTGCCAGCAGCGTGGAGGGGTCCTCCTACGAGCAGTACTTC
TRBD1,TRBV19,TRBJ1-4,-,CASRRTGGADEKLFF,TGTGCCAGTAGAAGGACAGGGGGCGCGGATGAAAAACTGTTTTTT
-,TRBV12-3/TRBV12-4,TRBJ1-6,-,CASSFQGAPLHF,TGTGCCAGCAGTTTCCAGGGTGCACCCCTCCACTTT
-,TRBV7-3,TRBJ1-1,once,CASSSRGNTEAFF,TGTGCCAGCAGCTCTCGCGGGAACACTGAAGCTTTCTTT
-,TRBV4-2,TRBJ1-5,once,CASSQDVTGGQPQHF,TGTGCCAGCAGCCAAGATGTAACAGGTGGGCAGCCCCAGCATTTT
-,TRBV6-6,TRBJ1-5,-,CASSSRGSNQPQHF,TGTGCCAGCAGTTCACGGGGGAGCAATCAGCCCCAGCATTTT
-,TRBV4-3,TRBJ1-3,-,CASSQRTDLAGNTIYF,TGCGCCAGCAGCCAAAGGACAGACCTGGCTGGAAACACCATATATTTT
-,TRBV5-5,TRBJ2-3,-,CASSSTGTASRDTQYF,TGTGCCAGCAGCTCAACCGGGACTGCGAGTAGAGATACGCAGTATTTT
-,TRBV7-8,TRBJ1-1,once,CASSREGQNTEAFF,TGTGCCAGCAGCCGAGAAGGACAGAACACTGAAGCTTTCTTT
-,TRBV6-5,TRBJ2-3,-,CASSPKAADTQYF,TGTGCCAGCAGTCCAAAGGCGGCAGATACGCAGTATTTT
TRBD2,TRBV5-1,TRBJ2-1,-,CASSPSGGTYNEQFF,TGCGCCAGCAGCCCGAGCGGGGGTACCTACAATGAGCAGTTCTTC
-,TRBV21-1,TRBJ2-7,-,CASRDQSGQEGYEQYF,TGTGCCAGCAGGGACCAATCGGGACAGGAGGGGTACGAGCAGTACTTC
TRBD1,TRBV6-5,TRBJ2-7,-,CASRGTGGSYEQYF,TGTGCCAGCAGGGGGACAGGGGGGTCCTACGAGCAGTACTTC
TRBD1,TRBV3-1/TRBV3-2,TRBJ2-6,-,CASSLSGTGFSGANVLTF,TGTGCCAGCAGCCTCTCCGGGACAGGGTTCTCTGGGGCCAACGTCCTGACTTTC
-,TRBV11-3,TRBJ2-7,-,CASSSPAWRGGVREQYF,TGTGCCAGCAGCTCACCCGCGTGGAGGGGGGGGGTCCGCGAGCAGTACTTC
-,TRBV11-3,TRBJ2-1,few,CASSAAGTLPYNEQFF,TGTGCCAGCAGCGCCGCAGGGACTCTGCCGTACAATGAGCAGTTCTTC
-,TRBV7-9,TRBJ2-7,-,CASSSQGGISYEQYF,TGTGCCAGCAGTTCTCAGGGGGGTATCTCCTACGAGCAGTACTTC
TRBD1,TRBV12-3/TRBV12-4,TRBJ1-6,-,CASRGQGNSPLHF,TGTGCCAGCAGGGGACAGGGGAATTCACCCCTCCACTTT
TRBD1,TRBV5-1,TRBJ2-7,-,CASSGGTGVSPEQYF,TGCGCCAGCAGCGGCGGGACAGGGGTATCACCCGAGCAGTACTTC
-,TRBV3-1/TRBV3-2,TRBJ2-7,-,CASSQVSYEQYF,TGTGCCAGCAGCCAAGTCAGCTACGAGCAGTACTTC
-,TRBV5-1,TRBJ2-7,few,CASSPASSFRGTYEQYF,TGCGCCAGCAGCCCGGCGAGTTCCTTCAGGGGCACCTACGAGCAGTACTTC
-,TRBV29-1,TRBJ2-7,-,CSVGQRTYEQYF,TGCAGCGTTGGACAGAGAACCTACGAGCAGTACTTC
TRBD1,TRBV2,TRBJ1-1,-,CASRPDRTNTEAFF,TGTGCCAGCAGACCGGACAGGACGAACACTGAAGCTTTCTTT
-,TRBV6-2/TRBV6-3,TRBJ1-1,once,CASSYAGGGVNTEAFF,TGTGCCAGCAGTTACGCCGGGGGAGGGGTTAACACTGAAGCTTTCTTT
TRBD2,TRBV6-2/TRBV6-3,TRBJ2-1,-,CASSHGLAGGPAEQFF,TGTGCCAGCAGCCACGGACTAGCGGGAGGGCCGGCTGAGCAGTTCTTC
TRBD1,TRBV5-4,TRBJ2-3,-,CASSLRQGTDTQYF,TGTGCCAGCAGCCTCAGACAGGGGACAGATACGCAGTATTTT